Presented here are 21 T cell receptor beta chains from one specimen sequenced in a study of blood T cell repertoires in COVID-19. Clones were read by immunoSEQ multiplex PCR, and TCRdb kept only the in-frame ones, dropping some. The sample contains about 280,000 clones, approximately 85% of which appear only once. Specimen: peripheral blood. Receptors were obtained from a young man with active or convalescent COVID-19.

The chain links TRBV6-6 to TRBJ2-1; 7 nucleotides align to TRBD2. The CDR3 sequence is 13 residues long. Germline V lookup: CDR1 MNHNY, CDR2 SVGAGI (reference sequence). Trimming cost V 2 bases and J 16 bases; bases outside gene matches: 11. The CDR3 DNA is TGTGCCAGCAGTTACCCTGGGGGGGGGATGTTATTCTTC. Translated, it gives CASSYPGGGMLFF.

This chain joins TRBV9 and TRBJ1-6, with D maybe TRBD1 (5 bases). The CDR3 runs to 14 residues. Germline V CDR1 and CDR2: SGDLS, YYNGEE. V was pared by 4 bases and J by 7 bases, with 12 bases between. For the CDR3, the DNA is TGTGCCAGCAGCAAAGACAGATTGAATTCACCCCTCCACTTT. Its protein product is CASSKDRLNSPLHF. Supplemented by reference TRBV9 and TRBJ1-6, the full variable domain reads DSGVTQTPKHLITATGQRVTLRCSPRSGDLSVYWYQQSLDQGLQFLIQYYNGEERAKGNILERFSAQQFPDLHSELNLSSLELGDSALYFCASSKDRLNSPLHFGNGTRLTVT.

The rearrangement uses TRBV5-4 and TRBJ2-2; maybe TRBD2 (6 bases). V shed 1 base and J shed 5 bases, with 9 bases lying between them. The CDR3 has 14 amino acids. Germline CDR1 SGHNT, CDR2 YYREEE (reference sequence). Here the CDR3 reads CASSLPGGTGELFF. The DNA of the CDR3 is TGTGCCAGCAGCTTGCCTGGGGGGACCGGGGAGCTGTTTTTT.

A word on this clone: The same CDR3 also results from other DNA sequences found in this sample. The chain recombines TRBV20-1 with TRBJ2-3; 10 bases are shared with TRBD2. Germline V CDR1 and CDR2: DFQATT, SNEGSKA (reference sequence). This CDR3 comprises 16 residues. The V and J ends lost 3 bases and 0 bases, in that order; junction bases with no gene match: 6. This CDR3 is CSASPSGGRSTDTQYF. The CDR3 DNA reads TGCAGTGCTAGTCCTAGCGGGGGCCGAAGCACAGATACGCAGTATTTT.

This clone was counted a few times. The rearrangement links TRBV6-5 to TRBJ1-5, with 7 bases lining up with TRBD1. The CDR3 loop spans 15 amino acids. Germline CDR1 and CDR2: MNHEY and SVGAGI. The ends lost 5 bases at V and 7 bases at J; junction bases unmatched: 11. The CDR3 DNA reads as TGTGCCAGCAGTCACAACCTAGACAGGGAACAGCCCCAGCATTTT. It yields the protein CASSHNLDREQPQHF.

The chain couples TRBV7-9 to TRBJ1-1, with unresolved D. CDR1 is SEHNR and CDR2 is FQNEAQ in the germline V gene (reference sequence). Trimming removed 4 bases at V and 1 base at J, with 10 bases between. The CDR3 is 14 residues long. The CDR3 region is CASSSHAANTEAFF. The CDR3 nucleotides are TGTGCCAGCAGCTCCCACGCGGCGAACACTGAAGCTTTCTTT.

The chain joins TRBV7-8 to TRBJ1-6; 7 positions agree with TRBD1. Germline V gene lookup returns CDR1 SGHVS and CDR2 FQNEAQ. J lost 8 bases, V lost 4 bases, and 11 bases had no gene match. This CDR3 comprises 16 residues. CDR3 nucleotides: TGTGCCAGCAGCTATCCCCCTCGACAGGGTCATTCACCCCTCCACTTT. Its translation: CASSYPPRQGHSPLHF.

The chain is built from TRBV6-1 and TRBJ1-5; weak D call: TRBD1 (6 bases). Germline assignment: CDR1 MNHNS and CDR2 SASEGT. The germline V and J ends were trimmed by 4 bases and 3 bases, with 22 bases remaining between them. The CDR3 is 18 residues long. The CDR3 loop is CASSASLLQGVNNQPQHF. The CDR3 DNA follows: TGTGCCAGCAGTGCCTCCCTTTTACAGGGAGTGAACAATCAGCCCCAGCATTTT.

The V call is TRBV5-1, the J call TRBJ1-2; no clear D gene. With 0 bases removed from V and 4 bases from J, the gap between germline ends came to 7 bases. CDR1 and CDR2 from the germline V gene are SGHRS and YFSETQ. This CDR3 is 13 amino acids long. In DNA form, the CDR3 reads TGCGCCAGCAGCTTGGCTGTCCCCTATGGCTACACCTTC. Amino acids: CASSLAVPYGYTF.

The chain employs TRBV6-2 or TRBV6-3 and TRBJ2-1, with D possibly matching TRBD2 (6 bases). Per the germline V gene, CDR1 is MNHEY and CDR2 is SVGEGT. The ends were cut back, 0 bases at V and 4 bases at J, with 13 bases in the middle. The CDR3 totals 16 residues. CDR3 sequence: CASSYSRGFSYNEQFF. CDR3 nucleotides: TGTGCCAGCAGTTACTCGCGGGGTTTTTCTTACAATGAGCAGTTCTTC.

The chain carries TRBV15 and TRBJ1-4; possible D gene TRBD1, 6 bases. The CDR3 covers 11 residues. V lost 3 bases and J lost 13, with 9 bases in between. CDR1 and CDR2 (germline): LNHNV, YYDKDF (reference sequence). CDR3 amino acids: CATSSQGLLFF. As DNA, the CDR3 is TGTGCCACCAGCAGCCAGGGGTTACTGTTTTTT.

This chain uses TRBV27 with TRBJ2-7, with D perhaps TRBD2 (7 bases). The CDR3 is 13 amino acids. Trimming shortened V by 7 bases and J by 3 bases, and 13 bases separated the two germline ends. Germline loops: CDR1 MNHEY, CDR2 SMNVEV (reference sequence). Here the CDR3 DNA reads TGTGCCAGCACTAGGGGGGGAAGCTACGAGCAGTACTTC. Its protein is CASTRGGSYEQYF.

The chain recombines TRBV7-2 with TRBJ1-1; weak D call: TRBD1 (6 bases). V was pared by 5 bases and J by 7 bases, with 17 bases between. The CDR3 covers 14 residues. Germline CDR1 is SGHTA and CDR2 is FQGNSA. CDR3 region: CASSPEQGSDEAFF. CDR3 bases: TGTGCCAGCAGCCCAGAACAGGGTTCGGATGAAGCTTTCTTT.

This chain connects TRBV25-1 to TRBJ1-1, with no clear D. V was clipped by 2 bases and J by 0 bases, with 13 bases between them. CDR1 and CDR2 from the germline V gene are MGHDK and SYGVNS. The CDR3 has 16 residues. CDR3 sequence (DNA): TGTGCCAGCAGTGAACTTACAGCCCGATTGAACACTGAAGCTTTCTTT. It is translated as CASSELTARLNTEAFF. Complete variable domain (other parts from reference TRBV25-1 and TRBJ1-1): EADIYQTPRYLVIGTGKKITLECSQTMGHDKMYWYQQDPGMELHLIHYSYGVNSTEKGDLSSESTVSRIRTEHFPLTLESARPSHTSQYLCASSELTARLNTEAFFGQGTRLTVV.

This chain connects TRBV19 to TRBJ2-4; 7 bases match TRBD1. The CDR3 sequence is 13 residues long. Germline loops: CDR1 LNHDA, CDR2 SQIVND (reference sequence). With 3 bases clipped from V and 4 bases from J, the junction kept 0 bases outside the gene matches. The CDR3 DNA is TGTGCCAGTAGTATGACAGGGAAAAACATTCAGTACTTC. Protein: CASSMTGKNIQYF. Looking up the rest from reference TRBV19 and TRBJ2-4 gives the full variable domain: DGGITQSPKYLFRKEGQNVTLSCEQNLNHDAMYWYRQDPGQGLRLIYYSQIVNDFQKGDIAEGYSVSREKKESFPLTVTSAQKNPTAFYLCASSMTGKNIQYFGAGTRLSVL.

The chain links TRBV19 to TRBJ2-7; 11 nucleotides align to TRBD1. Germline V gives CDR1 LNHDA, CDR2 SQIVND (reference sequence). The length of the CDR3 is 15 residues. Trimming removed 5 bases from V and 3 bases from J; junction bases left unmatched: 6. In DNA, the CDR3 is TGTGCCAGTAGTGGAACCGGGACAGGGGGCTACGAGCAGTACTTC. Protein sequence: CASSGTGTGGYEQYF.

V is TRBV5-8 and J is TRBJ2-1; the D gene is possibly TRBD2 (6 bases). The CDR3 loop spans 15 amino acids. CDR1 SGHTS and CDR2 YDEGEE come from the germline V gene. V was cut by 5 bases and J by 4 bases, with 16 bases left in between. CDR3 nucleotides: TGTGCCAGCAGGTTGATGGCGGGGTCGTACAATGAGCAGTTCTTC. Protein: CASRLMAGSYNEQFF.

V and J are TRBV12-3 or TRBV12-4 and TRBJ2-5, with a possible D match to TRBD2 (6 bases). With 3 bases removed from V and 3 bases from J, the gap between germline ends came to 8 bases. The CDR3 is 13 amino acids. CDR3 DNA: TGTGCCAGCAGTTTTGGGGGGAAAGAGACCCAGTACTTC. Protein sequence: CASSFGGKETQYF.

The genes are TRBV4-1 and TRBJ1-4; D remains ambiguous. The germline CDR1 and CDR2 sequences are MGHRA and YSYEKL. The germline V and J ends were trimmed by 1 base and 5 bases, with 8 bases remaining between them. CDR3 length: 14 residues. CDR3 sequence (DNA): TGCGCCAGCAGCCAAGGACTGGCGAATGAAAAACTGTTTTTT. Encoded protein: CASSQGLANEKLFF.

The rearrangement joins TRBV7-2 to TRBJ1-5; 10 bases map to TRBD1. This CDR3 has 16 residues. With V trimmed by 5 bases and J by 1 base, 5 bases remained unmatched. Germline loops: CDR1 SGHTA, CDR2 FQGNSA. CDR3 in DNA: TGTGCCAGCAGCCAAATGGGACAGGGGAGCAATCAGCCCCAGCATTTT. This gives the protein CASSQMGQGSNQPQHF.

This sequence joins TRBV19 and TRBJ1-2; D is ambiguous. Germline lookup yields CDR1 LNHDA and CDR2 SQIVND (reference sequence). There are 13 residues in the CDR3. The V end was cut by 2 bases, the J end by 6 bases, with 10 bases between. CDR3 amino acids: CASSIRGTDGYTF. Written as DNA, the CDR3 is TGTGCCAGTAGTATACGGGGAACTGATGGCTACACCTTC.